The TCR beta chain described here comes from a study of early T cells in non-severe SARS-CoV-2 infection. Overall study: The input, bulk RNA from unsorted whole blood, was sequenced, and chains were unpaired.

The germline V and J ends were trimmed by 6 bases and 4 bases, with 10 bases remaining between them. Germline CDR1 is MNHEY and CDR2 is SVGEGT. The CDR3 spans 13 residues. The protocol attached unique molecular identifiers to individual cDNA molecules. TCRdb re-analysed the 5' RACE reads in MiXCR, keeping a single row per CDR3 protein. The data hold about 42,000 distinct CDR3 sequences, with roughly 6.6% observed a single time. This clonotype has at least ten counts. What it binds is not known. Study-wide points: Matches to VDJdb favored anti-spike CD8 responses and missed private and CD4 specificities.

Sequencing used whole blood. The V gene is TRBV6-2 or TRBV6-3, the J gene TRBJ2-1, with D perhaps matching TRBD2 (5 bases). The TCR sequence derives from an adult who was a healthcare worker with PCR-confirmed SARS-CoV-2 infection or an uninfected control (not recorded which). The CDR3 bases are TGTGCCAGCAGGCCCGGGGATTACAATGAGCAGTTCTTC. Its protein is CASRPGDYNEQFF.